The T cell receptor beta chain described here comes from a study of T cell clones after liver transplantation. Study-wide background: Three of the eight recipients were HCV-positive; the rest had non-autoimmune, non-viral transplant indications.

About this clone itself: Its antigen is not known.

There are 16 residues in the CDR3. V gave up 0 bases and J gave up 7 bases; unmatched junction bases: 5. Germline assignment: CDR1 SGDLS and CDR2 YYNGEE. Produced via immunoSEQ multiplex PCR; TCRdb's table is partial and in-frame only. The sample carries about 72,000 clones, roughly 90% recorded once. Study-wide findings and caveats: Post-transplant time points were not standardized, so conclusions are preliminary.

Specimen: CD4+ T cells from blood, collected before liver transplant. V usage is TRBV9 and J usage is TRBJ2-1; TRBD1 agrees at 12 bases. The source of this sequence is a human donor who received a liver transplant. CDR3 in amino acids: CASSVAGTGGSNEQFF. For the CDR3, the DNA is TGTGCCAGCAGCGTAGCCGGGACAGGGGGCTCGAATGAGCAGTTCTTC.